This TCR beta chain was sequenced for a study of T cells after yellow fever vaccination. Overall study findings and caveats: Clonotypes appearing in both CD4 and CD8 compartments existed, and their share was small. Most clones from primary vaccination were detected again post-booster (almost 98% CD4, 88% CD8).

The CDR3 is made up of 14 amino acids. V trimming: 7 bases; J trimming: 6 bases; junction bases outside the gene matches: 7. 5'RACE template switching added a universal primer site and UMIs to TCR cDNA. MiXCR was run by TCRdb on the 5' RACE reads, yielding one entry per CDR3 protein. The data hold hundreds of thousands of distinct CDR3 sequences, with 8.7% observed a single time. This clonotype was detected only a few times. Its antigen remains unknown. This chain uses TRBV23-1 with TRBJ1-2, with 11 nucleotides matching TRBD1. TRBV23-1 has ORF status, its function being uncertain. The source material was CD4+ T cells sorted from PBMCs, sampled 5 days after the yellow fever booster vaccination. The sequence was collected from a man aged 18 to 29 who received the YFV17D yellow fever vaccine. The CDR3 bases are TGCGCCAGCACTCACTGGACAGGGGGCAATGGCTACACCTTC. Translation: CASTHWTGGNGYTF.